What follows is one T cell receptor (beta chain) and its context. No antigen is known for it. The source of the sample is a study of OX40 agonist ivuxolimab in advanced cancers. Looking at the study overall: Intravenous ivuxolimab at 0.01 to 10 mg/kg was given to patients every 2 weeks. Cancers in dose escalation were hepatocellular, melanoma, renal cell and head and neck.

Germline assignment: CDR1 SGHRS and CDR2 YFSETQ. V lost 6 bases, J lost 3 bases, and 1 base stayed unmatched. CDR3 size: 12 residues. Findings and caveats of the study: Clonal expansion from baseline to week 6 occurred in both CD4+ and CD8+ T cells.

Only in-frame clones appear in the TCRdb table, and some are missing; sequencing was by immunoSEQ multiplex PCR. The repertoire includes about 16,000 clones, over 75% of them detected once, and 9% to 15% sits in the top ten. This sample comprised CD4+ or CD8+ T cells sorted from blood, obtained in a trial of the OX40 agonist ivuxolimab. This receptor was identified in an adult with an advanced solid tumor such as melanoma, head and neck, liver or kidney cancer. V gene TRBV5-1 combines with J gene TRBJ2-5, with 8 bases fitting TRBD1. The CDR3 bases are TGCGCCAGCACGGGACAGGAAGAGACCCAGTACTTC. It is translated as CASTGQEETQYF.